The 24 T cell receptor beta chains in this list originate from one sample, sequenced in a study of a mutant IDH1 vaccine in newly diagnosed glioma. The time point denotes: baseline, week 1 (first vaccination visit). The treatment is: pre-vaccination baseline after standard-of-care therapy. The protocol was immunoSEQ multiplex PCR, while the TCRdb copy is restricted to in-frame clones and leaves out a portion. Among tens of thousands of clones listed, roughly 80% were seen once. Sequenced here: PBMCs, sampled from a glioma patient treated with radiotherapy, temozolomide or both. The receptors derive from a woman in her forties or fifties with glioma.

V usage is TRBV7-9 and J usage is TRBJ1-3; D is possibly TRBD1 (6 bases). The CDR3 loop spans 18 amino acids. V was clipped by 1 base and J by 0 bases, with 16 bases between them. CDR1 is SEHNR and CDR2 is FQNEAQ in the germline V gene (reference sequence). The CDR3 loop reads CASSLGEGVYSSGNTIYF. CDR3 coding DNA: TGTGCCAGCAGCTTAGGGGAGGGGGTGTACAGCTCTGGAAACACCATATATTTT.

The rearrangement uses TRBV19 and TRBJ1-1, with D perhaps TRBD1 (6 bases). From germline, CDR1 is LNHDA and CDR2 SQIVND (reference sequence). V gave up 10 bases and J gave up 1 base, with 19 bases separating them. CDR3 length: 15 residues. The CDR3 DNA reads TGTGCCACCAAAGGTCTTGGACAGACGAACACTGAAGCTTTCTTT. Translated, it gives CATKGLGQTNTEAFF.

The V call is TRBV2, the J call TRBJ1-2; no firm D call. Germline V gives CDR1 SNHLY, CDR2 FYNNEI. Trimming stripped 1 base from V and 3 bases from J, with 0 bases between. This CDR3 spans 11 amino acids. DNA for the CDR3: TGTGCCAGCAGTGAAGACTATGGCTACACCTTC. Translated: CASSEDYGYTF.

The rearrangement uses TRBV6-1 and TRBJ1-5; D perhaps matches TRBD1 (6 bases). CDR1 and CDR2 (germline): MNHNS, SASEGT. V was trimmed by 10 bases and J by 1 base, leaving 14 bases between them. This CDR3 is built from 14 residues. CDR3 nucleotide sequence: TGTGCCACTCATCAGGGGTGGAGCAATCAGCCCCAGCATTTT. Amino acids: CATHQGWSNQPQHF.

The chain uses TRBV6-4 and TRBJ2-3, with D unresolved. Germline V gives CDR1 MRHNA, CDR2 SNTAGT. V gave up 3 bases and J gave up 6 bases, with 13 bases separating them. The CDR3 consists of 14 residues. The CDR3 spells CASSEGSTWDTQYF. As DNA, the CDR3 is TGTGCCAGCAGTGAAGGAAGTACATGGGATACGCAGTATTTT.

This clone appeared a single time. This rearrangement joins TRBV7-6 to TRBJ2-2, with 7 bases that match TRBD2. The germline gives CDR1 SGHVS, CDR2 FNYEAQ. V shed 5 bases, J shed 7 bases, and the junction held 16 bases outside the gene matches. CDR3 size: 17 residues. The CDR3 DNA follows: TGTGCCAGCAGCCAAGCAACCGGGGGGTCAAAAGGCGGGGAGCTGTTTTTT. Encoded protein: CASSQATGGSKGGELFF.

By share, this clone ranks as medium-sized. V usage is TRBV5-6 and J usage is TRBJ1-1, with a tentative D call TRBD1 (6 bases). The CDR3 totals 14 residues. Trimming stripped 5 bases from V and 1 base from J, with 12 bases between. Looked up from germline, CDR1 is SGHDT and CDR2 is YYEEEE. CDR3 nucleotides: TGTGCCAGCAGTTGGGGGCAGACGAACACTGAAGCTTTCTTT. This codes for CASSWGQTNTEAFF.

This chain joins TRBV4-1 and TRBJ2-7, with D unresolved. Trimming cost V 0 bases and J 3 bases, with 12 bases left between them. This CDR3 comprises 15 residues. Germline-derived CDR1 and CDR2 are MGHRA and YSYEKL. CDR3 nucleotide sequence: TGCGCCAGCAGCCAAGATCAACAGAGTCTCTACGAGCAGTACTTC. Protein: CASSQDQQSLYEQYF.

The CDR3 DNA reads TGCGCCAGCAGCTTGGAACAGCTCTCTGGAAACACCATATATTTT. This sequence encodes CASSLEQLSGNTIYF. The V gene is TRBV5-1, the J gene TRBJ1-3, with D unresolved. V lost 0 bases and J lost 0, with 7 bases in between. The CDR3 loop spans 15 amino acids. CDR1 is SGHRS and CDR2 is YFSETQ in the germline V gene.

The rearrangement joins TRBV18 to TRBJ1-6; no firm D call. From germline, CDR1 is KGHSH and CDR2 LQKENI. This CDR3 region has 15 residues. V was cut by 0 bases and J by 8 bases, with 11 bases left in between. CDR3 bases: TGTGCCAGCTCACCACCCGGGAGTACCGATTCACCCCTCCACTTT. Its translation: CASSPPGSTDSPLHF.

This clone was observed once. J is TRBJ2-3 and V is TRBV4-3; D not certain. Deletions cut 4 bases from V and 2 bases from J, with 10 bases between. The germline CDR1 and CDR2 sequences are LGHNA and YSLEER. CDR3 length: 14 amino acids. The CDR3 sequence: CASSPIGDTDTQYF. The CDR3 DNA reads TGCGCCAGCAGCCCGATCGGCGACACAGATACGCAGTATTTT.

A few counts support this clone. Here the CDR3 reads CASSPSAGSEETQYF. CDR3 sequence (DNA): TGTGCCAGCAGCCCCTCGGCCGGGTCGGAAGAGACCCAGTACTTC. The chain joins TRBV7-3 to TRBJ2-5; the D is unclear. CDR3 size: 15 residues. In germline, CDR1 is SGHTA, CDR2 FQGTGA. The V gene lost 5 bases and the J gene lost 3 bases, with 16 bases spanning the gap.

The rearrangement joins TRBV5-1 to TRBJ2-7, with 7 bases matching TRBD1. V gave up 4 bases and J gave up 4 bases; unmatched junction bases: 11. This CDR3 contains 15 residues. The germline V gene encodes CDR1 SGHRS and CDR2 YFSETQ. This CDR3 is CASSPDHRGSYEQYF. The CDR3 nucleotides read TGCGCCAGCAGCCCAGACCACAGGGGAAGTTACGAGCAGTACTTC.

This chain joins TRBV14 and TRBJ1-1; D ambiguous. Germline lookup yields CDR1 SGHDN and CDR2 FVKESK. V was pared by 1 base and J by 0 bases, with 3 bases between. The CDR3 loop spans 13 amino acids. In DNA, the CDR3 is TGTGCCAGCAGCCAAGTTATGAACACTGAAGCTTTCTTT. Translation: CASSQVMNTEAFF.

This chain joins TRBV6-6 and TRBJ2-3; D is perhaps TRBD1 (6 bases). The CDR3 sequence is 13 residues long. Looked up from germline, CDR1 is MNHNY and CDR2 is SVGAGI (reference sequence). Between the trimmed V and J ends, which lost 7 bases and 4 bases, there was a span of 12 bases. CDR3 sequence (DNA): TGTGCCAGCAATACCCCAGGGGCAGATACGCAGTATTTT. As protein: CASNTPGADTQYF.

This clone is a singleton in its sample. The rearrangement joins TRBV5-4 to TRBJ2-7; possibly TRBD1 for D (6 bases). V was pared by 4 bases and J by 9 bases, with 17 bases between. Germline values: CDR1 SGHNT, CDR2 YYREEE (reference sequence). This CDR3 contains 13 residues. The CDR3 protein is CASSPRADSRQYF. Here the CDR3 DNA reads TGTGCCAGCAGCCCCCGGGCGGACAGTCGGCAGTACTTC.

This chain links TRBV19 with TRBJ2-3; 10 positions agree with TRBD2. Trimming took 3 bases from V and 3 from J; bases not matched to a gene: 6. From germline, CDR1 is LNHDA and CDR2 SQIVND (reference sequence). This CDR3 has 16 residues. The CDR3 loop reads CASSIPSGGATDTQYF. DNA of the CDR3: TGTGCCAGTAGTATCCCCAGCGGGGGGGCTACAGATACGCAGTATTTT.

The J gene is TRBJ2-3, the V gene TRBV27; 8 bases align to TRBD1. The CDR3 is 14 amino acids. V lost 2 bases, J lost 3 bases, and 1 base stayed unmatched. Germline CDR1 reads MNHEY; CDR2 reads SMNVEV (reference sequence). The CDR3 is CASSLRQGTDTQYF. DNA for the CDR3: TGTGCCAGCAGTTTAAGACAGGGGACAGATACGCAGTATTTT.

This clone was counted between two and nine times. CDR3 amino acids: CASNRAPGRAMNTEAFF. CDR3 bases: TGCGCCAGCAATAGGGCCCCGGGGCGAGCAATGAACACTGAAGCTTTCTTT. V gene TRBV23-1 combines with J gene TRBJ1-1; possibly TRBD1 for D (5 bases). TRBV23-1 has ORF status, its function being uncertain. The germline V and J ends were trimmed by 7 bases and 0 bases, with 21 bases remaining between them. This CDR3 region has 17 residues.

The V and J genes are TRBV9 and TRBJ1-1, with D unresolved. This CDR3 region has 14 residues. V was cut by 0 bases and J by 0 bases, with 6 bases left in between. Germline CDR1 is SGDLS and CDR2 is YYNGEE. CDR3 sequence reads: CASSVVTVNTEAFF. DNA for the CDR3: TGTGCCAGCAGCGTAGTAACAGTGAACACTGAAGCTTTCTTT. Full variable domain (remainder filled in from reference TRBV9 and TRBJ1-1): DSGVTQTPKHLITATGQRVTLRCSPRSGDLSVYWYQQSLDQGLQFLIQYYNGEERAKGNILERFSAQQFPDLHSELNLSSLELGDSALYFCASSVVTVNTEAFFGQGTRLTVV.

This clone came up a few times. The chain joins TRBV6-6 to TRBJ2-5, with TRBD1 as a possible D gene (6 bases). CDR3 length: 16 residues. The V and J ends lost 2 bases and 1 base respectively, with 14 bases between them. Germline V lookup: CDR1 MNHNY, CDR2 SVGAGI (reference sequence). The chain's CDR3 is CASSYPGQRSQETQYF. CDR3 DNA: TGTGCCAGCAGTTACCCTGGACAGCGATCCCAAGAGACCCAGTACTTC.

The gene calls are TRBV5-1 and TRBJ1-1; D gene uncertain. The CDR3 consists of 13 residues. Deletions cut 6 bases from V and 0 bases from J, with 9 bases between. Germline-derived CDR1 and CDR2 are SGHRS and YFSETQ. The CDR3 reads CASKRGVNTEAFF. CDR3 DNA sequence: TGCGCCAGCAAGCGCGGTGTGAACACTGAAGCTTTCTTT.

This sequence joins TRBV9 and TRBJ2-5; a possible D gene is TRBD1 (6 bases). The CDR3 has 14 amino acids. Trimming cost V 2 bases and J 3 bases, with 11 bases left between them. Germline V CDR1 and CDR2: SGDLS, YYNGEE. The DNA of the CDR3 is TGTGCCAGCAGCGTCCGGCCAGGGGAAGAGACCCAGTACTTC. This gives the protein CASSVRPGEETQYF.

The chain joins TRBV4-1 to TRBJ1-6, with D perhaps matching TRBD1 (6 bases). Germline CDR1 reads MGHRA; CDR2 reads YSYEKL. The CDR3 runs to 15 residues. Trimming stripped 4 bases from V and 5 bases from J, with 12 bases between. The CDR3 nucleotides are TGCGCCAGCAGCCGGGGGACATCCGATAATTCACCCCTCCACTTT. Its protein is CASSRGTSDNSPLHF.